Described below is a single T cell receptor beta chain sequence and its context. A J-beta primer mix and a sample-barcoded 5' primer were used in a second PCR of roughly 6 to 12 cycles. TCRdb re-derived calls from the 5' RACE reads in MiXCR, one entry per CDR3 protein. The data show about 760,000 distinct CDR3 sequences, more than 55% seen once. CDR3 length: 12 residues. V dropped 5 bases and J dropped 4 bases, with 6 bases sitting between them. CDR1 is SNHLY and CDR2 is FYNNEI in the germline V gene. Every donor provided roughly 10 milliliters of peripheral blood. The source of the sample is a study of blood T cells in healthy people across ages.

This TCR was sampled from a man aged 40-49 years in good health. The sequencing sample was made of blood. The rearrangement uses TRBV2 and TRBJ2-1; D perhaps matches TRBD1 (6 bases). CDR3 sequence: CASSTGYNEQFF. The CDR3, as DNA: TGTGCCAGCAGTACAGGGTACAATGAGCAGTTCTTC. Supplemented by reference TRBV2 and TRBJ2-1, the full variable domain reads EPEVTQTPSHQVTQMGQEVILRCVPISNHLYFYWYRQILGQKVEFLVSFYNNEISEKSEIFDDQFSVERPDGSNFTLKIRSTKLEDSAMYFCASSTGYNEQFFGPGTRLTVL.